A single T cell receptor (beta chain) is shown here with its context. Its specificity is not known. Donors had nominal health at sampling but likely had unrecorded immune exposures. This sample is part of a study of cytomegalovirus exposure and HLA in healthy donors. Study-level points and caveats: In a later analysis, a missense DCLRE1C variant was linked to TCR beta V- and J-gene trimming. 164 TCR beta chains were listed as cytomegalovirus-associated. The study found most TCR sequences rare, yet found some public TCRs in many donors.

PCR used 60 Vbeta primers and 13 Jbeta primers. Profiled with immunoSEQ multiplex PCR; TCRdb holds only in-frame clones, not every one. The sample records 100,000 to 150,000 clones, around 72% being singletons. Sample: PBMCs. The receptor was isolated from a man aged 30-40 years in good health and CMV-seronegative.

CDR3: CASSLGDRGSPLHF. Here the CDR3 DNA reads TGTGCCAGCAGCTTAGGGGACAGGGGTTCACCCCTCCACTTT. V and J are TRBV5-6 and TRBJ1-6, with 10 bases fitting TRBD1. CDR1 and CDR2 (germline): SGHDT, YYEEEE. The CDR3 runs to 14 residues. The ends lost 2 bases at V and 9 bases at J; junction bases unmatched: 2.